Presented here are 23 T cell receptor beta chains from one specimen sequenced in a study of shared clonotypes between healthy human individuals. Cells designated naive CD8 were CD45RO-negative and were positively selected for CCR7, with terminally differentiated effector memory CD45RA+ cells excluded. The protocol was immunoSEQ multiplex PCR, while the TCRdb copy is restricted to in-frame clones and leaves out a portion. The sample lists over 2,000,000 clones, roughly 95% seen once, with less than 2% in the top ten. What was sequenced was naive CD8+ T cells from PBMCs. These receptors were taken from a man in his late teens or twenties in good health. Some clones in this sample may be carry-over from other donors' samples.

In its sample, this clone was seen once. Distinct nucleotide sequences in the sample also encode this CDR3. This chain uses TRBV6-5 with TRBJ2-7; tentative D call: TRBD2 (5 bases). The CDR3 spans 14 residues. V was shortened by 2 bases and J by 3 bases, with 11 bases between the two germline ends. In germline, CDR1 is MNHEY, CDR2 SVGAGI. As DNA, the CDR3 is TGTGCCAGCAGTTACCTCGGACTTGGCTACGAGCAGTACTTC. Encoded protein: CASSYLGLGYEQYF.

This rearrangement joins TRBV28 to TRBJ1-1, with D perhaps matching TRBD1 (6 bases). The CDR3 loop spans 15 amino acids. V was trimmed by 5 bases and J by 3 bases, leaving 16 bases between them. Looked up from germline, CDR1 is MDHEN and CDR2 is SYDVKM. The CDR3 reads CASSIRQDQYTEAFF. The CDR3 DNA sequence: TGTGCCAGCAGTATTAGACAGGATCAGTACACTGAAGCTTTCTTT.

V usage is TRBV6-5 and J usage is TRBJ2-2; the match to TRBD2 covers 7 bases. Germline CDR1 is MNHEY and CDR2 is SVGAGI. Unmatched junction bases numbered 7, after V lost 2 bases and J lost 7 bases. This CDR3 has 15 residues. CDR3 nucleotide sequence: TGTGCCAGCAGTTACGAGGGAGGGAGAAGCGGGGAGCTGTTTTTT. Translating it yields CASSYEGGRSGELFF.

The chain uses TRBV28 and TRBJ2-4; D is uncertain. The germline CDR1 and CDR2 sequences are MDHEN and SYDVKM. Trimming stripped 2 bases from V and 0 bases from J, with 5 bases between. This CDR3 is 14 amino acids long. CDR3 DNA sequence: TGTGCCAGCAGTTTAAACGGAGCCAAAAACATTCAGTACTTC. Translated, it gives CASSLNGAKNIQYF.

The J gene is TRBJ2-1, the V gene TRBV7-9, with 7 nucleotides matching TRBD2. The CDR3 has 11 residues. V shed 8 bases, J shed 10 bases, and the junction held 5 bases outside the gene matches. Germline values: CDR1 SEHNR, CDR2 FQNEAQ (reference sequence). The CDR3 DNA follows: TGTGCCAGCCGGGGGGTGAAAGAGCAGTTCTTC. Translation gives CASRGVKEQFF.

V is TRBV4-1 and J is TRBJ2-1; 14 bases fit TRBD2. The CDR3 is 15 residues long. Losses at the gene ends were 2 bases for V and 14 bases for J; bases not matched to a gene: 8. CDR1 is MGHRA and CDR2 is YSYEKL in the germline V gene. The CDR3 here is CASSQPGLAGAPEFF. The CDR3 nucleotides are TGCGCCAGCAGCCAACCGGGACTAGCGGGAGCCCCCGAGTTCTTC.

The rearrangement links TRBV6-6 to TRBJ2-1; D unclear. Germline V gene sequence: CDR1 MNHNY, CDR2 SVGAGI (reference sequence). Trimming removed 7 bases from V and 8 bases from J, with 9 bases in between. This CDR3 spans 11 amino acids. DNA for the CDR3: TGTGCCAGCATTACGAGCGATGAGCAGTTCTTC. Translation: CASITSDEQFF.

V usage is TRBV9 and J usage is TRBJ2-2; TRBD2 matches 9 bases. J was trimmed by 0 bases and V by 0 bases; bases with no gene match: 6. This CDR3 contains 18 residues. From germline, CDR1 is SGDLS and CDR2 YYNGEE. As DNA, the CDR3 is TGTGCCAGCAGCGTAGAGAGTAGCGGGAGCCCGAACACCGGGGAGCTGTTTTTT. Its translation is CASSVESSGSPNTGELFF. The full variable domain, completed using reference TRBV9 and TRBJ2-2, is DSGVTQTPKHLITATGQRVTLRCSPRSGDLSVYWYQQSLDQGLQFLIQYYNGEERAKGNILERFSAQQFPDLHSELNLSSLELGDSALYFCASSVESSGSPNTGELFFGEGSRLTVL.

V gene TRBV6-1 combines with J gene TRBJ1-2; D is unresolved. CDR1 and CDR2 from the germline V gene are MNHNS and SASEGT. Between the trimmed V and J ends, which lost 6 bases and 4 bases, there was a span of 3 bases. This CDR3 is built from 10 residues. The CDR3 nucleotides are TGTGCCAGCAGGTTCTATGGCTACACCTTC. Protein product: CASRFYGYTF.

The V gene is TRBV28, the J gene TRBJ1-2; D is perhaps TRBD1 (5 bases). CDR3 length equals 18 residues. CDR1 is MDHEN and CDR2 is SYDVKM in the germline V gene. V was shortened by 1 base and J by 1 base, with 19 bases between the two germline ends. Here the CDR3 reads CASSLFGGILLINYGYTF. The CDR3 DNA reads as TGTGCCAGCAGTTTATTCGGGGGGATCCTACTCATTAACTATGGCTACACCTTC.

This clone was counted once. The J gene is TRBJ2-2, the V gene TRBV7-2, with D unclear. CDR1 is SGHTA and CDR2 is FQGNSA in the germline V gene. Trimming took off 11 bases at V and 0 bases at J, with 10 bases between the two ends. The CDR3 contains 13 residues. The CDR3 sequence is CAGRLTNTGELFF. The CDR3 DNA is TGTGCCGGCCGGCTCACGAACACCGGGGAGCTGTTTTTT.

The chain is built from TRBV4-1 and TRBJ1-1; TRBD1 aligns across 8 bases. The germline CDR1 and CDR2 sequences are MGHRA and YSYEKL. CDR3 length equals 19 residues. The V and J ends lost 0 bases and 0 bases, in that order; junction bases with no gene match: 12. The CDR3: CASSQDPTGGILMNTEAFF. In DNA, the CDR3 is TGCGCCAGCAGCCAAGATCCCACAGGGGGTATATTAATGAACACTGAAGCTTTCTTT.

The rearrangement links TRBV5-8 to TRBJ2-4; TRBD1 agrees at 7 bases. This CDR3 has 15 residues. Germline V gene lookup returns CDR1 SGHTS and CDR2 YDEGEE. V shed 2 bases and J 5 bases; nucleotides not matched to a gene: 7. Written as DNA, the CDR3 is TGTGCCAGCAGCTTTCGACAGGGTGTAGAAAACATTCAGTACTTC. The encoded protein is CASSFRQGVENIQYF.

This clone was detected once. V gene TRBV6-5 combines with J gene TRBJ1-1; TRBD1 aligns across 7 bases. This CDR3 is built from 15 residues. Germline V gives CDR1 MNHEY, CDR2 SVGAGI. After removal of 2 bases from V and 4 bases from J, the junction contained 7 bases not matched to a gene. The CDR3 loop is CASSYGDRVVTEAFF. The CDR3 DNA follows: TGTGCCAGCAGTTACGGCGACAGGGTAGTCACTGAAGCTTTCTTT.

V usage is TRBV5-1 and J usage is TRBJ2-7; D ambiguous. The length of the CDR3 is 12 residues. CDR1 SGHRS and CDR2 YFSETQ come from the germline V gene. Trimming removed 3 bases at V and 7 bases at J, with 11 bases between. The CDR3 is CASSSPDGEQYF. The CDR3 DNA is TGCGCCAGCAGCTCCCCTGATGGAGAGCAGTACTTC.

About this clone itself: This same CDR3 is encoded by further DNA sequences in the sample. This chain joins TRBV7-9 and TRBJ1-2; D is unresolved. Germline loops: CDR1 SEHNR, CDR2 FQNEAQ (reference sequence). The V gene lost 0 bases and the J gene lost 4 bases, with 6 bases spanning the gap. The CDR3 runs 13 residues. The CDR3 bases are TGTGCCAGCAGCTTAGCCGGGCTCTATGGCTACACCTTC. Its protein is CASSLAGLYGYTF. Full variable domain (rest looked up from reference TRBV7-9 and TRBJ1-2): DTGVSQNPRHKITKRGQNVTFRCDPISEHNRLYWYRQTLGQGPEFLTYFQNEAQLEKSRLLSDRFSAERPKGSFSTLEIQRTEQGDSAMYLCASSLAGLYGYTFGSGTRLTVV.

The V call is TRBV6-5, the J call TRBJ2-7, with TRBD1 matching 7 bases. The V gene's germline CDR1 is MNHEY and CDR2 SVGAGI. CDR3 length equals 12 residues. The V gene end was trimmed by 5 bases and the J gene end by 6 bases; junction bases not matched to a gene: 4. This CDR3 is CASSNRGAEQYF. CDR3 nucleotides: TGTGCCAGCAGTAACAGGGGAGCCGAGCAGTACTTC.

The gene calls are TRBV4-2 and TRBJ2-7; D not certain. The CDR3 runs to 14 residues. Germline CDR1 is LGHNA and CDR2 is YNFKEQ. V was trimmed by 4 bases and J by 5 bases, leaving 15 bases between them. CDR3 nucleotides: TGTGCCAGCAGCCTTAGCTCTCTTGGTGACGAGCAGTACTTC. Its translation: CASSLSSLGDEQYF.

The rearrangement joins TRBV15 to TRBJ1-1; a weak D match, TRBD1 (5 bases). Germline CDR1 and CDR2: LNHNV and YYDKDF (reference sequence). The CDR3 length is 16 residues. V was shortened by 3 bases and J by 7 bases, with 21 bases between the two germline ends. Here the CDR3 reads CATSSRPGGRLLEAFF. CDR3 DNA: TGTGCCACCAGCAGCCGGCCTGGGGGACGACTGCTTGAAGCTTTCTTT.

CDR3 sequence reads: CASKGLSWGKMNTEAFF. The CDR3 coding sequence is TGTGCCAGTAAGGGGTTGAGTTGGGGCAAGATGAACACTGAAGCTTTCTTT. The genes are TRBV19 and TRBJ1-1; D perhaps matches TRBD1 (5 bases). The germline CDR1 and CDR2 sequences are LNHDA and SQIVND (reference sequence). This CDR3 has 17 amino acids. Trimming took 7 bases from V and 0 from J, leaving 21 bases between them.

This chain uses TRBV19 with TRBJ1-2, with TRBD1 matching 7 bases. The CDR3 is 15 residues long. CDR1 LNHDA and CDR2 SQIVND come from the germline V gene (reference sequence). The J segment lost 3 bases and the V segment lost 1 base, leaving 5 bases of the junction unmatched. The DNA for the CDR3 is TGTGCCAGTAGTATAGCTGAGGGGGCGGACTATGGCTACACCTTC. Amino acid sequence: CASSIAEGADYGYTF.

As concerns this clone: This sample includes further DNA sequences coding for the same CDR3. The chain combines TRBV5-1 with TRBJ2-7, with TRBD1 identical over 8 bases. The CDR3 runs to 13 residues. Germline lookup yields CDR1 SGHRS and CDR2 YFSETQ. The V gene end was trimmed by 4 bases and the J gene end by 3 bases; junction bases not matched to a gene: 3. For the CDR3, the DNA is TGCGCCAGCAGCCCGACAGGGGTCTACGAGCAGTACTTC. Translating it yields CASSPTGVYEQYF.

This clone was counted once. The J gene is TRBJ2-7, the V gene TRBV5-4; tentative D call: TRBD2 (6 bases). The V gene lost 8 bases and the J gene lost 4 bases, with 19 bases spanning the gap. The V gene's germline CDR1 is SGHNT and CDR2 YYREEE (reference sequence). The CDR3 contains 14 residues. The CDR3, as DNA: TGTGCCAGTAGGTGGGGGGACGGAAATTACGAGCAGTACTTC. This codes for CASRWGDGNYEQYF.